This TCR beta chain derives from a study of blood T cell repertoires in COVID-19. Looking at the study overall: The origin of the acute and convalescent COVID-19 samples was the United States, Italy and Spain. The analysed material was cDNA or gDNA that came from T cells, B-cell-depleted T cells, or PBMCs.

Per the study methods: Nucleated cell counts were estimated from reference gene primer amplification. The repertoire was sequenced with immunoSEQ multiplex PCR; TCRdb's copy has only in-frame clones and lacks some. The D gene and trimming were derived from the DNA, and the V and J assignments and clone size from that table. This table has tens of thousands of clones, around 83% appearing once. Trimming left V 6 bases short and J 4 bases short, with 12 bases between. Germline CDR1 is MGHDK and CDR2 is SYGVNS. CDR3 size: 13 residues. The genes are TRBV25-1 and TRBJ1-1; D is unresolved. The sequencing sample was made of peripheral blood. This TCR was recovered from a woman of 80 years or more with active or convalescent COVID-19. The CDR3 sequence: CASRVNSGTEAFF. The CDR3 region has the DNA TGTGCCAGCAGGGTCAATAGTGGCACTGAAGCTTTCTTT.